This is a list of T cell receptor beta chains from one sample in a study of cytomegalovirus exposure and HLA in healthy donors. Profiling relied on immunoSEQ multiplex PCR, and the TCRdb table lists in-frame clones only, not all of them. Among 150,000 or so clones, 70% to 80% were seen once, and the ten largest hold about 13%. Sample: PBMCs. The receptors come from a man between 40 and 49 years old in good health and CMV-seropositive. Both conserved end residues are part of each CDR3. D genes are given only for firm matches. Size values are once, few and many counts, or a class for expanded clones, and some rows have none.

clone_size | j_call | v_call | d_call | cdr3_nt | cdr3_aa
NA | TRBJ2-3 | TRBV6-5 | NA | TGTGCCAGCAGTTACGACGGGGATGGAGATACGCAGTATTTT | CASSYDGDGDTQYF
NA | TRBJ2-2 | TRBV5-4 | TRBD2 | TGTGCCAGCAGCTTGACTAGCGGGAACACCGGGGAGCTGTTTTTT | CASSLTSGNTGELFF
NA | TRBJ2-3 | TRBV29-1 | TRBD2 | TGCAGCGTTGATCCCCGAGCGGGAGTTGCAACAGATACGCAGTATTTT | CSVDPRAGVATDTQYF
NA | TRBJ2-5 | TRBV12-5 | TRBD2 | TGTGCTAGTGGTCCTAAGCGGGGGAGCCAAGAGGCCCAGTACTTC | CASGPKRGSQEAQYF
few | TRBJ2-1 | TRBV7-9 | NA | TGTGCCAGCAGCTGGGACTTTCCCTCCTACAATGAGCAGTTCTTC | CASSWDFPSYNEQFF
NA | TRBJ1-4 | TRBV5-5 | NA | TGTGCCAGCAGCCCTGGGAGGGGGGGTGAAAAACTGTTTTTT | CASSPGRGGEKLFF
NA | TRBJ2-7 | TRBV9 | NA | TGTGCCAGCACCCCGGGACTTAGCCCCTACGAGCAGTACTTC | CASTPGLSPYEQYF
NA | TRBJ2-2 | TRBV9 | NA | TGTGCCAGCAGCGTGGCCGGGATAGGGACCGGGGAGCTGTTTTTT | CASSVAGIGTGELFF
NA | TRBJ2-1 | TRBV7-9 | TRBD2 | TGTGCCAGCAGCTCCCAGCGGGAGGATGAGCAGTTCTTC | CASSSQREDEQFF
NA | TRBJ2-5 | TRBV5-4 | TRBD1 | TGTGCCAGCAGCCTCAAAAGCCACTCCGGGACAGGGCGATCAGAGACCCAGTACTTC | CASSLKSHSGTGRSETQYF
NA | TRBJ2-5 | TRBV5-4 | NA | TGTGCCAGCAGCAGCCAGAGTTGGTCGACTCAAGAGACCCAGTACTTC | CASSSQSWSTQETQYF
NA | TRBJ2-1 | TRBV20-1 | NA | TGCAGTGCTAGATCTCATGAGCAGTTCTTC | CSARSHEQFF
NA | TRBJ2-3 | TRBV13 | NA | TGTGCCAGCAGCTTTAGCGGCAAGAGCACAGATACGCAGTATTTT | CASSFSGKSTDTQYF
NA | TRBJ1-3 | TRBV6-5 | NA | TGTGCCAGCAGTTACAACTCAGGGACTGGAAACACCATATATTTT | CASSYNSGTGNTIYF
NA | TRBJ2-1 | TRBV10-3 | TRBD2 | TGTGCCATCAGGGCGGCCCCGGGACTAGCGGTGGGCAATGAGCAGTTCTTC | CAIRAAPGLAVGNEQFF
NA | TRBJ2-1 | TRBV30 | NA | TGTGCCTGGACGCTTTCCTGGTTCGGGACAAATAACAATGAGCAGTTCTTC | CAWTLSWFGTNNNEQFF
NA | TRBJ1-1 | TRBV2 | NA | TGTGCCAGCAGTGATGAAGGGAGGGACACTGAAGCTTTCTTT | CASSDEGRDTEAFF
NA | TRBJ1-2 | TRBV4-2 | TRBD1 | TGTGCCAGCAGCCTCCTTCAGGGACAGGGAATGAACTATGGCTACACCTTC | CASSLLQGQGMNYGYTF
once | TRBJ1-4 | TRBV28 | TRBD1 | TGTGCCAGCAGTTTTAGTGACAGGGTCAATGAAAAACTGTTTTTT | CASSFSDRVNEKLFF
NA | TRBJ1-1 | TRBV28 | NA | TGTGCCAGCAGTTTAACAGGCATGAACACTGAAGCTTTCTTT | CASSLTGMNTEAFF
NA | TRBJ2-7 | TRBV5-4 | TRBD1 | TGTGCCAGCAGTTCAAGGACAGGGAGCTACGAGCAGTACTTC | CASSSRTGSYEQYF
few | TRBJ2-7 | TRBV14 | TRBD1 | TGTGCCAGCAGCACCCGGACAGGGTACGAGCAGTACTTC | CASSTRTGYEQYF
once | TRBJ2-7 | TRBV19 | NA | TGTGCCAGTGCACAGGGATACGAGCAGTACTTC | CASAQGYEQYF
NA | TRBJ2-5 | TRBV12-5 | TRBD1 | TGTGCTAGTGGCCGGGGACAGGGCGGAGAGACCCAGTACTTC | CASGRGQGGETQYF
NA | TRBJ1-1 | TRBV6-1 | TRBD1 | TGTGCCAGCAGTGGGGACAGTGTCATGAACACTGAAGCTTTCTTT | CASSGDSVMNTEAFF
NA | TRBJ1-1 | TRBV18 | TRBD1 | TGTGCCAGCTCACGCCAACAGGGGCCCTGGTTGAACACTGAAGCTTTCTTT | CASSRQQGPWLNTEAFF
NA | TRBJ1-3 | TRBV9 | NA | TGTGCCAGCAGCCGTCAGGGGACTGGAAACACCATATATTTT | CASSRQGTGNTIYF
NA | TRBJ1-2 | TRBV6-1 | NA | TGTGCCAGCAGTGAAAGGGGGGGTTTAGGCTACACCTTC | CASSERGGLGYTF
NA | TRBJ1-1 | TRBV19 | TRBD1 | TGTGCCAGTAGTATCCCGACAGGGACAAGAAATGCTTTCTTT | CASSIPTGTRNAFF
NA | TRBJ2-7 | TRBV7-9 | TRBD1 | TGTGCCAGCAGCCCGCCCACCGGGACAGGGAGAGGGGAGCAGTACTTC | CASSPPTGTGRGEQYF
NA | TRBJ2-7 | TRBV27 | TRBD1 | TGTGCCAGCAGCCACGACAGGGGCGGCGAGCAGTACTTC | CASSHDRGGEQYF
once | TRBJ1-2 | TRBV27 | NA | TGTGCCAGCAGTTTCACGGCAGGCGATGGCTACACCTTC | CASSFTAGDGYTF
NA | TRBJ2-3 | TRBV27 | NA | TGTGCCAGCAGTTCACTAGGCACCCCGCATACGCAGTATTTT | CASSSLGTPHTQYF
NA | TRBJ1-2 | TRBV6-4 | TRBD1 | TGTGCCAGCACGAAAATCAACCCGGGACAGGGTTATGGCTACACCTTC | CASTKINPGQGYGYTF
NA | TRBJ1-3 | TRBV15 | NA | TGTGCCACCAGCACTAAAGGGGCCTCTGGAAACACCATATATTTT | CATSTKGASGNTIYF
NA | TRBJ2-3 | TRBV5-4 | NA | TGTGCCAGCAGCTTGGAACAGCTCAGCACAGATACGCAGTATTTT | CASSLEQLSTDTQYF
once | TRBJ2-7 | TRBV7-2 | NA | TGTGCCAGCAGCTTAGGGGGGACTGTCGAGCAGTACTTC | CASSLGGTVEQYF
NA | TRBJ1-2 | TRBV7-9 | TRBD1 | TGTTCCAGCAGCCCCGGGACAGGGGCGTTTGGCTACACCTTC | CSSSPGTGAFGYTF
once | TRBJ1-1 | TRBV11-3 | NA | TGTGCCAGCAGCTTAGAAACAGCTTCTGAAGCTTTCTTT | CASSLETASEAFF
NA | TRBJ2-5 | TRBV19 | NA | TGTGCCAGTAGTATAACAGGAGCGCCACAAGAGACCCAGTACTTC | CASSITGAPQETQYF
NA | TRBJ2-5 | TRBV5-1 | TRBD2 | TGCGCCAGCAGCTCGACCCTCCGGGGGGGCCAGTACTTC | CASSSTLRGGQYF
NA | TRBJ2-1 | TRBV7-9 | TRBD1 | TGTGCCAGCAGCTCCCGGGACAGCTATTACAATGAGCAGTTCTTC | CASSSRDSYYNEQFF
NA | TRBJ2-5 | TRBV10-1 | NA | TGCGCCAGCAGAGATGACAGCCAAGAGACCCAGTACTTC | CASRDDSQETQYF
NA | TRBJ2-2 | TRBV11-2 | TRBD2 | TGTGCCAGCAGCTTAGAGGGCGGGAGTACCGGGGAGCTGTTTTTT | CASSLEGGSTGELFF
NA | TRBJ2-7 | TRBV28 | NA | TGTGCCAGCAGTTTAATTCCGGGAGACTACGAGCAGTACTTC | CASSLIPGDYEQYF
NA | TRBJ2-3 | TRBV7-6 | TRBD2 | TGTGCCAGCAGCTTAAGGACTAGCGGGAGGAGCACAGATACGCAGTATTTT | CASSLRTSGRSTDTQYF
NA | TRBJ1-6 | TRBV11-2 | TRBD1 | TGTGCCAGCAGCGATCCGACAGGGGTTGTGTCACCCCTCCACTTT | CASSDPTGVVSPLHF
NA | TRBJ2-7 | TRBV15 | NA | TGTGCCACCAGCACTCATCCTGGGGGGTACGAGCAGTACTTC | CATSTHPGGYEQYF
NA | TRBJ2-1 | TRBV10-1 | TRBD2 | TGCGCCAGCAGTGGACTAGCGGCCCCCAATGAGCAGTTCTTC | CASSGLAAPNEQFF
NA | TRBJ2-3 | TRBV7-2 | TRBD2 | TGTGCCAGCGGTCTAGCGGGACTGAGCACAGATACGCAGTATTTT | CASGLAGLSTDTQYF
NA | TRBJ1-4 | TRBV19 | NA | TGTGCCAGCCGTCAGTCCCCTCCGGGAAATGAAAAACTGTTTTTT | CASRQSPPGNEKLFF
NA | TRBJ1-1 | TRBV5-5 | TRBD1 | TGTGCCAGCATCTTACAACAGGGGAGAACTGAAGCTTTCTTT | CASILQQGRTEAFF
NA | TRBJ1-5 | TRBV11-2 | NA | TGTGCCAGCAGCTGGGGGACAAGAGAGGGTCAGCCCCAGCATTTT | CASSWGTREGQPQHF